This TCR beta chain is from a study of blood T cell repertoires in COVID-19. Study-wide context: The samples span acute and convalescent COVID-19 from the United States, Italy and Spain. PBMCs, B-cell-depleted T cells, or T cells provided the cDNA or gDNA that made up the material.

The junction had 16 bases not matched to a gene; V was cut back by 5 bases and J by 4 bases. CDR3 length equals 17 residues. Per the germline V gene, CDR1 is SGHTA and CDR2 is FQGNSA. Authors' data handling: From reference gene primer amplification, estimates of nucleated cell counts were derived. Profiled with immunoSEQ multiplex PCR; TCRdb holds only in-frame clones, not every one. V, J and clone size were drawn from that table, and D and trimming were deduced from the DNA. The sample has tens of thousands of clones; 68% are singletons. Sequenced sample: peripheral blood. The receptor's source is an older woman with acute or convalescent COVID-19. J is TRBJ2-7 and V is TRBV7-2; 8 bases align to TRBD1. The chain's CDR3 is CASSPTLIGQGIYEQYF. The CDR3 region has the DNA TGTGCCAGCAGCCCTACTCTGATAGGACAGGGAATTTACGAGCAGTACTTC.